A single sample gave rise to the 4 T cell receptor beta chains below, sequenced in a study of technical replicates of blood from a handful of donors. Only in-frame clones appear in the TCRdb table, and some are missing; sequencing was by immunoSEQ multiplex PCR. Of 91,000 or so clones listed, roughly 96% are singletons. Sample: T cells isolated from PBMCs. The receptors were sampled from a human donor in good health.

This clone was counted a single time. The V and J genes are TRBV18 and TRBJ1-5, with TRBD1 matching over 7 bases. The CDR3 runs 16 residues. The V gene end was trimmed by 4 bases and the J gene end by 0 bases; junction bases not matched to a gene: 6. Germline V gene sequence: CDR1 KGHSH, CDR2 LQKENI. The CDR3: CASSRQGVPSNQPQHF. CDR3 nucleotides: TGTGCCAGCTCACGTCAGGGGGTTCCTAGCAATCAGCCCCAGCATTTT.

The rearrangement links TRBV5-8 to TRBJ2-2, with 8 nucleotides matching TRBD1. Germline assignment: CDR1 SGHTS and CDR2 YDEGEE. V lost 0 bases and J lost 3; bases outside the gene matches: 4. This CDR3 has 16 residues. CDR3 DNA: TGTGCCAGCAGCTTGGCGCCAGGGGGCGACACCGGGGAGCTGTTTTTT. Amino acid sequence: CASSLAPGGDTGELFF.

The chain carries TRBV28 and TRBJ2-3, with 7 bases lining up with TRBD2. V gave up 7 bases and J gave up 0 bases; unmatched junction bases: 7. CDR1 and CDR2 from the germline V gene are MDHEN and SYDVKM. The CDR3 totals 15 residues. The CDR3 DNA sequence: TGTGCCAGCATTGGGGGGGATAGGAGCACAGATACGCAGTATTTT. Translating it yields CASIGGDRSTDTQYF.

The rearrangement links TRBV14 to TRBJ2-6, with 9 bases identical to TRBD1. There are 19 residues in the CDR3. J gave up 2 bases and V 3 bases, and 11 bases lay outside the gene matches. CDR1 is SGHDN and CDR2 is FVKESK in the germline V gene. The CDR3 DNA sequence: TGTGCCAGCAGCCACCGGGACAGGGAAAGCTTCACTGGGGCCAACGTCCTGACTTTC. It yields the protein CASSHRDRESFTGANVLTF.